One T cell receptor (beta chain) is described in this entry. The data originate from a study of blood T cell repertoires in COVID-19. Turning to the study itself: Acute-phase and convalescent COVID-19 samples originated in the United States, Italy and Spain. From T cells, B-cell-depleted T cells, or PBMCs came the material, which was cDNA or gDNA.

V lost 0 bases to trimming and J lost 3 bases, with 7 bases between them. This CDR3 has 14 amino acids. In germline, CDR1 is MNHEY, CDR2 SMNVEV (reference sequence). The Seattle site enrolled patients during active infection and followed them longitudinally. Authors' data handling: How many nucleated cells were present was estimated from reference gene primer amplification. Profiling relied on immunoSEQ multiplex PCR, and the TCRdb table lists in-frame clones only, not all of them. V and J calls plus clone size are reproduced from that table; the DNA served to infer D and trimming. The sample contains 120,000 or so clones, around 80% of which appear only once.

This clonotype was obtained from a man aged 25-40 years with COVID-19, enrolled during active disease. The chain is built from TRBV27 and TRBJ2-3, with a possible D match to TRBD2 (5 bases). Sequencing was performed on peripheral blood. The CDR3 sequence is CASSLSGGTDTQYF. The CDR3 DNA reads TGTGCCAGCAGTTTATCAGGCGGGACAGATACGCAGTATTTT.